This TCR beta chain was identified in a study of blood T cell repertoires in COVID-19. Overall study context: The United States, Italy and Spain provided the acute and convalescent COVID-19 samples. T cells, B-cell-depleted T cells, or PBMCs supplied cDNA or gDNA.

This clone has just a few counts. Data came from immunoSEQ multiplex PCR; TCRdb stores just in-frame clones and leaves some out. The table lists 100,000 to 150,000 clones, approximately 74% of them singletons. Looked up from germline, CDR1 is SEHNR and CDR2 is FQNEAQ (reference sequence). V was cut by 1 base and J by 2 bases, with 15 bases left in between. The CDR3 has 16 amino acids. The sequence was obtained from a man in his fifties or sixties with acute or convalescent COVID-19. The material sequenced was peripheral blood. The chain has TRBV7-9 and TRBJ2-7, with D perhaps TRBD2 (5 bases). CDR3 region: CASSLGSGPSPYEQYF. CDR3 coding DNA: TGTGCCAGCAGCTTAGGAAGCGGCCCCAGCCCCTACGAGCAGTACTTC.